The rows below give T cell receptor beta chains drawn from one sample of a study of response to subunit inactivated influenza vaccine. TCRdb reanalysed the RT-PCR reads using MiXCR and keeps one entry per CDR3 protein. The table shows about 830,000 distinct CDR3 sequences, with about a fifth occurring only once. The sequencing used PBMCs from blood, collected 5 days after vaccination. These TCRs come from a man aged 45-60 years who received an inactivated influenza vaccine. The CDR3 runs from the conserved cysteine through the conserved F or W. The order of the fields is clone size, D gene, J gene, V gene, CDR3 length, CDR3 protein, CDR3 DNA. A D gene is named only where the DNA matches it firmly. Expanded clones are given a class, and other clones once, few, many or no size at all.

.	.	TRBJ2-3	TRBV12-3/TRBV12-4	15	CASSSPDQPRDTQYF	TGTGCCAGCAGTTCTCCCGACCAACCAAGGGATACGCAGTATTTT
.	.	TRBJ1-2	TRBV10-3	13	CAIRLDANYGYTF	TGTGCCATCAGATTGGACGCCAACTATGGCTACACCTTC
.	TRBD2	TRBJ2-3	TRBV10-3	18	CAISPGTSGNPSTDTQYF	TGTGCCATCAGTCCCGGGACTAGCGGCAATCCTAGCACAGATACGCAGTATTTT
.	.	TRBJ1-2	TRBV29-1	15	CSVEDLGAGDRGYTF	TGCAGCGTTGAAGATTTGGGTGCGGGAGATCGGGGCTACACCTTC
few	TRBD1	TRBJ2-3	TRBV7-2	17	CASSFVPRQGSTDTQYF	TGTGCCAGCAGCTTTGTTCCGAGACAGGGATCCACAGATACGCAGTATTTT
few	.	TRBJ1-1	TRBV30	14	CAWSVRLKNTEAFF	TGTGCCTGGAGTGTACGGCTGAAGAACACTGAAGCTTTCTTT
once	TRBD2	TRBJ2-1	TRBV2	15	CASSESSGGNNEQFF	TGTGCCAGCAGTGAATCTAGCGGGGGGAACAATGAGCAGTTCTTC
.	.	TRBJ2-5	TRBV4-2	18	CAMSPGLLCVGAGETQYF	TGTGCCATGAGCCCCGGGCTCCTCTGTGTAGGGGCCGGGGAGACCCAGTACTTC
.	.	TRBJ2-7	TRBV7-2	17	CASSPNSPSTGRALEYF	TGTGCCAGCAGCCCCAATAGCCCTTCGACAGGTCGAGCACTGGAGTACTTC
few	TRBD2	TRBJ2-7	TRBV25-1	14	CASSEHGRAYEQYF	TGTGCCAGCAGTGAACACGGGAGGGCCTACGAGCAGTACTTC
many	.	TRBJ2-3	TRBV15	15	CATSGDTDFTDTQYF	TGTGCCACCAGCGGGGACACCGACTTCACAGATACGCAGTATTTT
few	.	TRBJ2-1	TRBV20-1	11	CSARDQAKQFF	TGCAGTGCTAGAGACCAGGCGAAGCAGTTCTTC
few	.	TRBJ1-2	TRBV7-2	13	CASSPSIGVGYTF	TGTGCCAGCAGCCCGTCCATTGGAGTGGGCTACACCTTC
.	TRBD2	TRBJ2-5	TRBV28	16	CASRDGLAGAAETQYF	TGTGCCAGCAGGGACGGACTAGCGGGAGCGGCAGAGACCCAGTACTTC
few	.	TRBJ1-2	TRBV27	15	CASSLSPTSRYGYTF	TGTGCCAGCAGTTTATCCCCCACTTCTCGATATGGCTACACCTTC
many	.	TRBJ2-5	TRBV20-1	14	CSARDWVEEETQYF	TGCAGTGCTAGAGATTGGGTTGAGGAAGAGACCCAGTACTTC
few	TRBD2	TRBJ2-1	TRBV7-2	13	CASSLLQRGEQFF	TGTGCCAGCAGCTTGCTTCAGCGGGGTGAGCAGTTCTTC
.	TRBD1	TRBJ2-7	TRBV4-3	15	CASSQEIQGYYEQYF	TGCGCCAGCAGCCAAGAAATACAGGGGTACTACGAGCAGTACTTC
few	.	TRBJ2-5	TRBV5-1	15	CASSLGSGDEETQYF	TGCGCCAGCAGCTTGGGGTCAGGCGATGAAGAGACCCAGTACTTC
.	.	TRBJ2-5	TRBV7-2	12	CASSPDMGAQYF	TGTGCCAGCAGCCCGGATATGGGGGCCCAGTACTTC
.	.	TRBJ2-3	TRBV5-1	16	CASSLYGAMETDTQYF	TGCGCCAGCAGCTTGTACGGGGCAATGGAGACAGATACGCAGTATTTT
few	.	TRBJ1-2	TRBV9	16	CASSPDPGLGNYGYTF	TGTGCCAGCAGCCCAGACCCAGGGCTCGGTAACTATGGCTACACCTTC
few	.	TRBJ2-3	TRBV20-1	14	CSARAAQYADTQYF	TGCAGTGCTAGAGCGGCCCAATACGCAGATACGCAGTATTTT
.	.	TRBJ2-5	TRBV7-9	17	CASSLFAGVGGRETQYF	TGTGCCAGCAGCTTATTCGCGGGAGTAGGGGGACGAGAGACCCAGTACTTC
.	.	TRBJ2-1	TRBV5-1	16	CASSSDPPGPHNEQFF	TGCGCCAGCAGCTCGGACCCCCCCGGCCCCCACAATGAGCAGTTCTTC
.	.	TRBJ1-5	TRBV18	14	CASSPGISNQPQHF	TGTGCCAGCTCACCAGGTATAAGCAATCAGCCCCAGCATTTT
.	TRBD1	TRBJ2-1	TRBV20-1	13	CSANRDRLNEQFF	TGCAGTGCTAACCGGGACAGGTTGAATGAGCAGTTCTTC
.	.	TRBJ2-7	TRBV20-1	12	CSAKRDNYEQYF	TGCAGTGCTAAACGGGACAACTACGAGCAGTACTTC
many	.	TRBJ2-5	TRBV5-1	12	CASSKVRETQYF	TGCGCCAGCTCCAAAGTGAGGGAGACCCAGTACTTC
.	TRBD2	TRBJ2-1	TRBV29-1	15	CSVEDQLAGVGEQFF	TGCAGCGTTGAAGATCAACTAGCGGGAGTCGGTGAGCAGTTCTTC